This T cell receptor beta chain stems from a study of T-cell memory formation after mild COVID-19. Study-wide background: TCR clusters were mostly confined to one donor each.

TCRdb redid the calling of the 5' RACE reads with MiXCR, one entry per CDR3 protein. The table lists about 210,000 distinct CDR3 sequences, about 10% of them singletons, with approximately 2.8% in the top ten. The V end lost 6 bases, the J end lost 4 bases, and 18 bases lay between the germline ends. This CDR3 has 14 amino acids. Germline CDR1 and CDR2: DFQATT and SNEGSKA (reference sequence). This sequence joins TRBV20-1 and TRBJ2-5; the D gene is possibly TRBD2 (6 bases). The TCR comes from a man aged 18 to 30 who had mild COVID-19 (a few samples of this study predate the infection). Cell type and time point are not known. Sequenced material: PBMCs or a T cell subset sorted from them (not recorded which). The CDR3 DNA is TGCAGTGCCCTGATCCAGGGAGGAGGAGAGACCCAGTACTTC. Its translation: CSALIQGGGETQYF.